This TCR beta chain emerged from a study of blood T cell repertoires in COVID-19 (TCRdb year 2020). About the study as a whole: Samples covering the acute and convalescent phases of COVID-19 were provided by collaborators in the United States, Italy and Spain. The prospective study material was composed of cDNA or gDNA derived from T cells, B-cell-depleted T cells, or PBMCs. The dataset comprised deeply sampled blood TCRbeta repertoires from subjects exposed to, actively infected with, or recovered from COVID-19. The repertoires were made available in a free public database intended to serve as a resource for research on the immune response to SARS-CoV-2. Samples were obtained from the ongoing ImmuneRACE study (first 160 participants) and from approximately 1,200 subjects provided by 6 global collaborators. Nearly every sample came with metadata listing a de-identified subject ID, COVID-19 status, age in years and sex. HLA class I and class II types, where available, came from metadata supplied by the sample provider rather than from assay-based typing.

Each collaborating institution followed its own protocols to collect whole blood in K2EDTA tubes. For TCRbeta analysis, collaborators shipped samples as frozen whole blood, isolated PBMCs, or DNA extracted from either of those sample types. TCRbeta CDR3 regions were amplified from genomic DNA using the immunoSEQ Assay, a bias-controlled multiplex PCR. In the paper's pipeline: Nucleated cell counts per sample were estimated from amplification of reference gene primers within the assay. To quantify the absolute abundance of each unique TCRbeta CDR3 rearrangement, sequence reads were collapsed and filtered. For each sample, productive Simpson clonality was calculated as the square root of Simpson's diversity index over productive rearrangements. TCRdb obtained this table from immuneACCESS and retained in-frame rearrangements with V and J assigned. These tables miss some clones; where compared with another copy, unresolved V genes account for less than half of the shortfall, and the remainder is unexplained. That table is the source of V, J and clone size, and D and trimming were worked out from the DNA. In all, the sample holds about 94,000 clones, and about nine tenths of those were seen once. In total, the top ten clones hold 4.5% to 5% of the sample.

Compared with germline, V lacks 4 bases and J lacks 1 base; bases without a gene match: 3. Inclusive of the bounding cysteine and phenylalanine, the CDR3 is 16 residues long. This entry keeps only the CDR3 DNA: 48 bases, framed from base 1. CDR1 and CDR2 are drawn from the germline V gene: SGHRS, YFSETQ. As for this clone: The antigen this receptor binds is unknown. Per-base quality was not reported, and no clone a single base away is much larger than it.

Study-level results and caveats: The quantity of clinical and demographic metadata differed by source and by participant and was supplied without curation.

The TCR was taken from an elderly woman with acute or convalescent COVID-19. The chain is made from TRBV5-1 and TRBJ2-5, with TRBD2 identical over 14 junction bases. Sequenced: peripheral blood. The CDR3 sequence is CASSLGTSGSQETQYF. The DNA sequence is as follows: TGCGCCAGCAGCCTCGGGACTAGCGGGAGCCAAGAGACCCAGTACTTC.